The 5 T cell receptor beta chains given below trace back to one sample, sequenced in a study of cytotoxic CD8 clonotypes in ibrutinib-treated CLL. Libraries were prepared by immunoSEQ multiplex PCR; TCRdb keeps only in-frame clonotypes and omits some of them. The data hold approximately 150,000 clones, with about 88% observed a single time. The specimen was PBMCs, collected at disease progression, from a patient treated with ibrutinib. Source of these receptors: a human donor with chronic lymphocytic leukemia.

The rearrangement links TRBV28 to TRBJ2-3; TRBD2 agrees at 7 bases. V lost 3 bases and J lost 5; bases outside the gene matches: 5. Germline CDR1 and CDR2: MDHEN and SYDVKM. This CDR3 comprises 14 residues. The CDR3 DNA is TGTGCCAGCAGTTTGGGGGGGATAGAAGATACGCAGTATTTT. Translating it yields CASSLGGIEDTQYF.

This chain joins TRBV5-1 and TRBJ1-5; TRBD1 aligns across 8 bases. Trimming removed 0 bases from V and 7 bases from J; junction bases left unmatched: 0. The CDR3 contains 13 residues. Germline V lookup: CDR1 SGHRS, CDR2 YFSETQ. The CDR3 DNA reads as TGCGCCAGCAGCTTGGGACAGGGGCAGCCCCAGCATTTT. Translation: CASSLGQGQPQHF. The full variable domain, in which reference TRBV5-1 and TRBJ1-5 provide the parts outside the CDR3, is KAGVTQTPRYLIKTRGQQVTLSCSPISGHRSVSWYQQTPGQGLQFLFEYFSETQRNKGNFPGRFSGRQFSNSRSEMNVSTLELGDSALYLCASSLGQGQPQHFGDGTRLSIL.

This clone has only one observation. The chain links TRBV7-9 to TRBJ2-1; 14 bases are shared with TRBD2. This CDR3 comprises 15 residues. The V segment lost 5 bases and the J segment 6 bases; nucleotides outside the gene matches: 3. Germline CDR1 SEHNR, CDR2 FQNEAQ (reference sequence). CDR3 amino acids: CASSPGLAGGNEQFF. The CDR3 bases are TGTGCCAGCAGCCCAGGACTAGCGGGAGGCAATGAGCAGTTCTTC.

This chain uses TRBV2 with TRBJ2-3; TRBD2 aligns across 7 bases. V lost 6 bases and J lost 2; bases outside the gene matches: 8. The CDR3 is 15 residues long. Germline V lookup: CDR1 SNHLY, CDR2 FYNNEI. The CDR3 bases are TGTGCCAGCAGGCGAAGCGGGACCCACACAGATACGCAGTATTTT. Its protein is CASRRSGTHTDTQYF. The whole variable domain, remainder taken from reference TRBV2 and TRBJ2-3, is EPEVTQTPSHQVTQMGQEVILRCVPISNHLYFYWYRQILGQKVEFLVSFYNNEISEKSEIFDDQFSVERPDGSNFTLKIRSTKLEDSAMYFCASRRSGTHTDTQYFGPGTRLTVL.

The chain carries TRBV29-1 and TRBJ2-1; 10 nucleotides line up with TRBD2. J was trimmed by 5 bases and V by 7 bases; bases with no gene match: 5. Germline loops: CDR1 SQVTM, CDR2 ANQGSEA. The CDR3 runs to 13 residues. The CDR3 loop reads CSAGLAVDNEQFF. The CDR3 DNA follows: TGCAGCGCCGGACTAGCGGTGGACAATGAGCAGTTCTTC.